A selection of T cell receptor beta chains follows, all from one sample in a study of CD8+CD57+ T cells in acquired aplastic anemia. Using its own MiXCR run on the reads, TCRdb lists one record per CDR3 protein. This sample carries around 130,000 distinct CDR3 sequences, approximately 61% of them seen once, and the ten largest clones take 25% to 30%. The sample comprised sorted CD4+, CD8+, or CD8+CD57+ T cells (not recorded which) from PBMCs. The receptors here all came from a human donor with aplastic anemia. Both conserved end residues are part of each CDR3. D genes are given only for firm matches. Rows give clone size only sometimes, using once, few, many, or a class for an expanded clone.

NA | NA | TRBJ1-2 | TRBV20-1 | CSARTDLNYGYTF | TGCAGTGCTCGGACAGACCTGAACTATGGCTACACCTTC
NA | TRBD1 | TRBJ1-2 | TRBV12-3/TRBV12-4 | CASSLGGQGANYGYTF | TGTGCCAGCAGCTTGGGAGGACAGGGAGCCAACTATGGCTACACCTTC
few | TRBD2 | TRBJ2-7 | TRBV20-1 | CSATVPGLAAYEQYF | TGCAGTGCTACCGTTCCGGGACTAGCAGCATACGAGCAGTACTTC
NA | NA | TRBJ2-7 | TRBV7-2 | CASSTDRSLYEQYF | TGTGCCAGCAGCACGGACCGATCTCTCTACGAGCAGTACTTC
many | NA | TRBJ1-2 | TRBV14 | CASSQDGQGDYGYTF | TGTGCCAGCAGCCAAGATGGGCAGGGCGACTATGGCTACACCTTC
NA | NA | TRBJ1-4 | TRBV4-1 | CASSQVGGINEKLFF | TGCGCCAGCAGCCAAGTAGGGGGGATCAATGAAAAACTGTTTTTT
many | NA | TRBJ2-2 | TRBV7-9 | CASSFLQGGRELFF | TGTGCCAGCAGCTTCCTCCAGGGTGGCAGGGAGCTGTTTTTT
NA | NA | TRBJ1-2 | TRBV11-1 | CASSLVGELELYGYTF | TGTGCCAGCAGCTTAGTGGGGGAGCTCGAACTCTACGGCTACACCTTC
NA | NA | TRBJ2-3 | TRBV24-1 | CATRQGDTQYF | TGTGCCACGAGACAAGGGGATACGCAGTATTTT
NA | TRBD2 | TRBJ2-7 | TRBV7-2 | CASSLSSGQTYEQYF | TGTGCCAGCAGCTTGTCTAGCGGGCAGACCTACGAGCAGTACTTC
NA | NA | TRBJ1-1 | TRBV2 | CASSEEKSTEAFF | TGTGCCAGCAGTGAAGAGAAGAGCACTGAAGCTTTCTTT
NA | NA | TRBJ2-3 | TRBV10-3 | CAISEWDSTDTQYF | TGTGCCATCAGTGAGTGGGACAGCACAGATACGCAGTATTTT
NA | NA | TRBJ1-5 | TRBV4-2 | CASSQVCNQPQHF | TGTGCCAGCAGCCAAGTATGCAATCAGCCCCAGCATTTT
many | NA | TRBJ2-7 | TRBV15 | CATSRETETYEQYF | TGTGCCACCAGCAGAGAGACAGAAACCTACGAGCAGTACTTC
NA | TRBD1 | TRBJ2-3 | TRBV9 | CASSATSQGNTDTQYF | TGTGCCAGCAGCGCGACCTCACAGGGGAACACAGATACGCAGTATTTT
NA | NA | TRBJ2-7 | TRBV7-9 | CASSQDKTYEQYF | TGTGCCAGCAGCCAAGACAAGACCTACGAGCAGTACTTC
NA | NA | TRBJ2-7 | TRBV7-9 | CTSSQVSSEQYF | TGTACCAGCAGCCAAGTTTCTTCGGAGCAGTACTTC
NA | NA | TRBJ2-7 | TRBV7-9 | CASHTQLYEQYF | TGTGCCAGCCATACACAGCTTTACGAGCAGTACTTC
many | NA | TRBJ2-1 | TRBV29-1 | CSVLRVGEQFF | TGCAGCGTTTTGCGCGTGGGTGAGCAGTTCTTC
many | NA | TRBJ2-3 | TRBV7-2 | CASSPWTVDTQYF | TGTGCCAGCAGCCCGTGGACAGTAGATACGCAGTATTTT
NA | NA | TRBJ1-4 | TRBV5-6 | CASSFTGRAIEKLFF | TGTGCCAGCAGCTTCACAGGGAGGGCTATTGAAAAACTGTTTTTT
once | NA | TRBJ1-2 | TRBV28 | CASSLRYTGYTF | TGTGCCAGCAGTTTGCGGTATACCGGCTACACCTTC
few | NA | TRBJ1-6 | TRBV7-8 | CASSQKDVSPLHF | TGTGCCAGCAGCCAGAAGGACGTTTCACCCCTCCACTTT
many | TRBD1 | TRBJ2-5 | TRBV12-3/TRBV12-4 | CASSPRDSSWGTQYF | TGTGCCAGCAGCCCCCGGGACAGTTCGTGGGGGACCCAGTACTTC
few | NA | TRBJ2-5 | TRBV29-1 | CSVEESWRQYF | TGCAGCGTTGAAGAGTCCTGGCGCCAGTACTTC
many | TRBD2 | TRBJ2-1 | TRBV7-8 | CASSPGTSAYNEQFF | TGTGCCAGCAGCCCGGGGACTAGCGCATACAATGAGCAGTTCTTC
NA | NA | TRBJ1-1 | TRBV5-1 | CASSLARGRGAEAFF | TGCGCCAGCAGCTTGGCGCGGGGCCGCGGGGCTGAAGCTTTCTTT
many | NA | TRBJ2-7 | TRBV6-1 | CASSEPNYEQYF | TGTGCCAGCAGTGAACCTAACTACGAGCAGTACTTC
many | TRBD2 | TRBJ2-1 | TRBV7-9 | CASSSGLAFGNEQFF | TGTGCCAGCAGCTCGGGACTAGCTTTCGGCAATGAGCAGTTCTTC
NA | NA | TRBJ1-1 | TRBV2 | CASKRNPGGNTEAFF | TGTGCCAGCAAGCGGAACCCGGGGGGGAACACTGAAGCTTTCTTT
NA | NA | TRBJ2-7 | TRBV3-1 | CASSQGLAVYEQYF | TGTGCCAGCAGCCAAGGACTGGCAGTCTACGAGCAGTACTTC
NA | NA | TRBJ1-1 | TRBV5-6 | CASSLPGDEAFF | TGTGCCAGCAGCTTACCAGGGGACGAAGCTTTCTTT
many | TRBD2 | TRBJ2-1 | TRBV4-2 | CASSQHAPSGRAQFF | TGTGCCAGCAGCCAACACGCCCCAAGCGGGAGGGCCCAGTTCTTC
many | NA | TRBJ2-5 | TRBV7-9 | CASSSPSSPTRGPYQETQYF | TGTGCCAGCAGCTCCCCTTCGTCTCCAACCCGGGGCCCGTACCAAGAGACCCAGTACTTC
NA | NA | TRBJ1-2 | TRBV20-1 | CSAIKATAYGYTF | TGCAGTGCTATTAAGGCGACCGCATATGGCTACACCTTC
NA | NA | TRBJ2-7 | TRBV29-1 | CSVAVGTGGGEQYF | TGCAGCGTTGCGGTCGGGACCGGGGGCGGCGAGCAGTACTTC
NA | TRBD1 | TRBJ1-1 | TRBV7-9 | CASSPRDRGNTEAFF | TGTGCCAGCAGCCCTCGGGACAGGGGGAACACTGAAGCTTTCTTT
few | NA | TRBJ1-6 | TRBV12-3/TRBV12-4 | CASSLIRSSYNSPFHF | TGTGCCAGCAGTTTAATACGTAGCTCCTATAATTCACCCTTCCACTTT
NA | NA | TRBJ1-1 | TRBV6-1 | CASSEPGGMNTEAFF | TGTGCCAGCAGTGAACCGGGGGGAATGAACACTGAAGCTTTCTTT
many | NA | TRBJ2-7 | TRBV15 | CATSRGTDASYEQYF | TGTGCCACCAGCAGAGGGACAGACGCCTCCTACGAGCAGTACTTC
many | NA | TRBJ1-5 | TRBV10-3 | CAISTENNQPQHF | TGTGCCATCAGTACGGAAAACAATCAGCCCCAGCATTTT
many | NA | TRBJ2-7 | TRBV6-5 | CASSPWGAYEQYF | TGTGCCAGCAGCCCCTGGGGGGCCTACGAGCAGTACTTC
NA | NA | TRBJ2-7 | TRBV24-1 | CATWAGYTSYEQYF | TGTGCCACCTGGGCGGGATATACCTCCTACGAGCAGTACTTC
NA | NA | TRBJ2-5 | TRBV7-6 | CASSLRLEETQYF | TGTGCCAGCAGCCTTCGACTAGAAGAGACCCAGTACTTC
NA | NA | TRBJ2-2 | TRBV20-1 | CSAREGVTGELFF | TGCAGTGCTAGAGAGGGAGTCACCGGGGAGCTGTTTTTT
NA | NA | TRBJ2-3 | TRBV2 | CASSESRYTDTQYF | TGTGCCAGCAGTGAAAGTAGGTACACAGATACGCAGTATTTT
NA | NA | TRBJ1-5 | TRBV2 | CASSPPGGNQPQHF | TGTGCCAGCAGCCCGCCAGGGGGCAATCAGCCCCAGCATTTT
NA | NA | TRBJ2-5 | TRBV5-1 | CASSPGLGGVQETQYF | TGCGCCAGCAGCCCAGGACTGGGGGGAGTTCAAGAGACCCAGTACTTC
many | TRBD2 | TRBJ2-7 | TRBV19 | CASSWSGGAPYEQYF | TGTGCCAGTAGTTGGAGCGGGGGGGCACCCTACGAGCAGTACTTC
NA | NA | TRBJ2-3 | TRBV12-5 | CASGLAPGSSTDTQYF | TGTGCTAGTGGTTTGGCCCCAGGTAGTAGCACAGATACGCAGTATTTT
NA | NA | TRBJ1-2 | TRBV4-3 | CASSQDRGVGGYTF | TGCGCCAGCAGCCAAGATCGAGGGGTCGGGGGCTACACCTTC
few | TRBD2 | TRBJ2-1 | TRBV20-1 | CSAPSGNNEQFF | TGCAGTGCTCCTAGCGGGAACAATGAGCAGTTCTTC